Each of the 22 T cell receptor beta chains below was sequenced from the same sample in a study of breast tumors, draining lymph nodes, adjacent tissues. In TCRdb, the multiplex PCR reads were re-called with MiXCR into one record per CDR3 protein. Of tens of thousands of distinct CDR3 sequences listed, under 25% are singletons. Sequenced sample: breast tumor tissue. These receptor sequences come from a female donor with breast cancer. Some clones in this sample may be carry-over from other donors' samples.

The table lists this clonotype with many counts. V gene TRBV19 combines with J gene TRBJ2-7; no definite D call. V lost 3 bases and J 12 bases, leaving 24 bases between the germline ends. Looked up from germline, CDR1 is LNHDA and CDR2 is SQIVND (reference sequence). The CDR3 totals 15 residues. CDR3 sequence: CASSMRVGSRSVLYF. The CDR3 coding sequence is TGTGCCAGTAGTATGCGTGTTGGTTCCAGATCAGTATTGTACTTC.

About this clonotype: Being one base from a much bigger clone, this may be a read error. This chain uses TRBV2 with TRBJ2-1; TRBD2 matches at 10 bases. This CDR3 spans 14 amino acids. The germline V gene encodes CDR1 SNHLY and CDR2 FYNNEI. The CDR3 sequence is CASIPAGGSNERFF. CDR3 DNA sequence: TGTGCCAGCATTCCAGCGGGGGGGTCAAATGAGCGGTTCTTC.

This clonotype was counted many times. V gene TRBV15 combines with J gene TRBJ2-2; 14 positions agree with TRBD2. From germline, CDR1 is LNHNV and CDR2 YYDKDF (reference sequence). The CDR3 has 21 amino acids. V lost 2 bases, J lost 5 bases, and 16 bases stayed unmatched. The CDR3 loop reads CATSRQRTSGGPTVRTGELFF. The CDR3 DNA reads TGTGCCACCAGCAGACAACGGACTAGCGGGGGGCCTACTGTGAGGACCGGGGAGCTGTTTTTT.

This clonotype was seen many times. The chain couples TRBV20-1 to TRBJ2-3; possible D gene TRBD1, 5 bases. This CDR3 is 12 amino acids long. V was shortened by 6 bases and J by 1 base, with 8 bases between the two germline ends. The V gene's germline CDR1 is DFQATT and CDR2 SNEGSKA (reference sequence). CDR3 loop: CSASRGTDTQYF. The CDR3 nucleotides read TGCAGTGCAAGCAGGGGCACAGATACGCAGTATTTT.

The rearrangement joins TRBV7-2 to TRBJ1-1; D unclear. The V gene lost 5 bases and the J gene lost 8 bases, with 15 bases spanning the gap. The CDR3 is 13 amino acids. Germline CDR1 SGHTA, CDR2 FQGNSA. CDR3 loop: CASSPVAGLEAFF. In nucleotides, the CDR3 is TGTGCCAGCAGCCCAGTGGCGGGGTTGGAAGCTTTCTTT. Full variable domain (missing parts from reference TRBV7-2 and TRBJ1-1): GAGVSQSPSNKVTEKGKDVELRCDPISGHTALYWYRQSLGQGLEFLIYFQGNSAPDKSGLPSDRFSAERTGGSVSTLTIQRTQQEDSAVYLCASSPVAGLEAFFGQGTRLTVV.

In DNA, the CDR3 is TGCGCCAGCGTCGGTCGTAGGGTCGGGATTCACCCCTCTCAGGGACAGCCCCAGCATTTT. Translated, it gives CASVGRRVGIHPSQGQPQHF. This chain connects TRBV10-2 to TRBJ1-5, with D perhaps matching TRBD1 (5 bases). The CDR3 sequence is 20 residues long. Germline V lookup: CDR1 WSHSY, CDR2 SAAADI. V lost 8 bases and J 7 bases, leaving 36 bases between the germline ends.

This clonotype has a handful of counts. A much larger clone differs by one base, so this may be a read error. The rearrangement uses TRBV5-6 and TRBJ2-7; 8 bases agree with TRBD1. Germline-derived CDR1 and CDR2 are SGHDT and YYEEEE. The CDR3 loop spans 17 amino acids. Trimming removed 4 bases from V and 0 bases from J; junction bases left unmatched: 12. CDR3 bases: TGTGCCAGCAGCCAAGCCAAAGGGACAGGACGCTCCTACGAGCAGTACTTC. It translates to CASSQAKGTGRSYEQYF.

This clonotype was recorded many times. This chain uses TRBV20-1 with TRBJ1-5; weak D call: TRBD1 (5 bases). Germline V gene sequence: CDR1 DFQATT, CDR2 SNEGSKA (reference sequence). The CDR3 loop spans 13 amino acids. The V end lost 3 bases, the J end lost 6 bases, and 12 bases lay between the germline ends. The CDR3 is CSASRGNGQPQHF. For the CDR3, the DNA is TGCAGTGCTAGTAGGGGCAACGGTCAGCCCCAGCATTTT.

This clonotype was detected ten times or more. The chain joins TRBV13 to TRBJ2-5, with a weak D call TRBD1 (5 bases). Germline V gene sequence: CDR1 PRHDT, CDR2 FYEKMQ (reference sequence). The CDR3 has 13 residues. With 5 bases removed from V and 5 bases from J, the gap between germline ends came to 12 bases. The CDR3 DNA sequence: TGTGCCAGCAGCCGCCCACAGGACGAGACCCAGTACTTC. It yields the protein CASSRPQDETQYF.

As regards this clonotype: A much larger clone lies a single base off, so this may be a read error. The chain uses TRBV11-2 and TRBJ2-1; a weak D match, TRBD1 (6 bases). This CDR3 is 15 amino acids long. The germline CDR1 and CDR2 sequences are SGHAT and FQNNGV. Trimming removed 4 bases at V and 5 bases at J, with 15 bases between. The CDR3 loop reads CASSSQGGSHNEQFF. The CDR3 DNA reads TGTGCCAGCAGCTCACAAGGGGGTTCCCACAATGAGCAGTTCTTC.

This clonotype has at least ten counts. This CDR3 reads CASSFTRDSPLHF. The CDR3 DNA follows: TGTGCCAGCAGTTTTACTAGGGATTCACCCCTCCACTTT. The genes are TRBV28 and TRBJ1-6, with D unresolved. Trimming left V 3 bases short and J 8 bases short, with 8 bases between. Germline CDR1 reads MDHEN; CDR2 reads SYDVKM. CDR3 length: 13 amino acids.

V usage is TRBV7-6 and J usage is TRBJ2-1; 7 bases agree with TRBD2. V lost 5 bases and J lost 7; bases outside the gene matches: 8. The CDR3 covers 14 residues. Germline loops: CDR1 SGHVS, CDR2 FNYEAQ. The CDR3 sequence: CASSRWEGTNEQFF. The CDR3 nucleotides read TGTGCCAGCAGCCGCTGGGAGGGGACTAATGAGCAGTTCTTC.

In its sample, this clonotype was seen many times. The V gene is TRBV13, the J gene TRBJ2-3; 12 bases are a match to TRBD2. The V segment lost 5 bases and the J segment 3 bases; nucleotides outside the gene matches: 9. Germline lookup yields CDR1 PRHDT and CDR2 FYEKMQ (reference sequence). The CDR3 extends over 17 amino acids. The CDR3 here is CASSARTSGNYTDTQYF. Here the CDR3 DNA reads TGTGCCAGCAGCGCCCGGACTAGCGGGAATTATACAGATACGCAGTATTTT.

The V and J genes are TRBV28 and TRBJ1-5; D is unclear. CDR3 size: 15 residues. Trimming cost V 6 bases and J 0 bases, with 12 bases left between them. From germline, CDR1 is MDHEN and CDR2 SYDVKM. The CDR3 DNA follows: TGTGCCAGCAGAGCAAGAGGGAATAGCAATCAGCCCCAGCATTTT. It encodes CASRARGNSNQPQHF.

Many counts were recorded for this clonotype. This sequence joins TRBV20-1 and TRBJ1-3; D possibly corresponds to TRBD1 (6 bases). The CDR3 totals 13 residues. Germline V gene data show CDR1 as DFQATT and CDR2 as SNEGSKA (reference sequence). Trimming shortened V by 6 bases and J by 1 base, and 10 bases separated the two germline ends. CDR3 nucleotides: TGCAGTGCAAAGACAGGATCTGGAAACACCATATATTTT. It translates to CSAKTGSGNTIYF.

This clonotype was observed many times. The chain uses TRBV4-1 and TRBJ1-6; 9 nucleotides line up with TRBD1. J lost 9 bases, V lost 2 bases, and 8 bases had no gene match. The CDR3 consists of 16 residues. Germline CDR1 MGHRA, CDR2 YSYEKL. The CDR3 loop is CASSQKGQGIGSPLHF. CDR3 DNA: TGCGCCAGCAGCCAAAAGGGACAGGGAATAGGTTCACCCCTCCACTTT.

This clonotype was seen at least ten times. The chain recombines TRBV5-1 with TRBJ2-5; TRBD1 aligns across 7 bases. The CDR3 contains 13 residues. V lost 5 bases to trimming and J lost 3 bases; unmatched junction nucleotides: 4. Germline V lookup: CDR1 SGHRS, CDR2 YFSETQ. CDR3 sequence reads: CASSQQGKETQYF. CDR3 DNA: TGCGCCAGCAGTCAACAGGGGAAAGAGACCCAGTACTTC.

This clonotype was observed at least ten times. The CDR3 here is CSARDPYGNTYYYEQYF. The CDR3 coding sequence is TGCAGTGCTAGAGATCCGTACGGGAACACCTATTACTACGAGCAGTACTTC. The chain employs TRBV20-1 and TRBJ2-7, with D maybe TRBD2 (5 bases). CDR1 and CDR2 (germline): DFQATT, SNEGSKA (reference sequence). V was cut by 0 bases and J by 3 bases, with 21 bases left in between. This CDR3 is 17 amino acids long.

This clonotype has at least ten counts. The chain uses TRBV10-3 and TRBJ2-3; 8 bases fit TRBD2. Trimming took 11 bases from V and 2 from J; bases not matched to a gene: 9. Germline V gene sequence: CDR1 ENHRY, CDR2 SYGVKD. The CDR3 consists of 14 residues. This chain's CDR3 is CASERERNTDTQYF. The CDR3 DNA reads as TGTGCCTCCGAGCGGGAGCGGAACACAGATACGCAGTATTTT.

In its sample, this clonotype was seen many times. The chain is built from TRBV7-6 and TRBJ2-3, with D possibly being TRBD1 (6 bases). The CDR3 covers 13 residues. V was trimmed by 4 bases and J by 3 bases, leaving 8 bases between them. The germline CDR1 and CDR2 sequences are SGHVS and FNYEAQ. The CDR3 loop is CASSSTGTDTQYF. The CDR3, as DNA: TGTGCCAGCAGCTCAACAGGGACAGATACGCAGTATTTT. Drawing the rest from reference TRBV7-6 and TRBJ2-3, the complete variable domain is GAGVSQSPRYKVTKRGQDVALRCDPISGHVSLYWYRQALGQGPEFLTYFNYEAQQDKSGLPNDRFSAERPEGSISTLTIQRTEQRDSAMYRCASSSTGTDTQYFGPGTRLTVL.

This clonotype was counted only a few times. The genes are TRBV3-1 and TRBJ2-3; the D gene is possibly TRBD1 (7 bases). Germline values: CDR1 LGHDT, CDR2 YNNKEL (reference sequence). CDR3 length: 16 residues. V was pared by 0 bases and J by 4 bases, with 14 bases between. The CDR3 DNA reads as TGTGCCAGCAGCCAAGATTTGGAGGGGGCGGCAGATACGCAGTATTTT. It encodes CASSQDLEGAADTQYF.

On this clonotype itself: A read error is possible here, since a much larger clone lies one base away. V is TRBV11-2 and J is TRBJ2-3, with a weak D call TRBD2 (6 bases). CDR3 length: 14 amino acids. CDR1 is SGHAT, CDR2 FQNNGV, per germline. The V end lost 3 bases, the J end lost 8 bases, and 15 bases lay between the germline ends. In DNA, the CDR3 is TGTGCCAGCAGCTTGGACTACCAGGTAGGTACGCAGTATTTT. Translating it yields CASSLDYQVGTQYF. The full variable domain, with the rest looked up from reference TRBV11-2 and TRBJ2-3, is EAGVAQSPRYKIIEKRQSVAFWCNPISGHATLYWYQQILGQGPKLLIQFQNNGVVDDSQLPKDRFSAERLKGVDSTLKIQPAKLEDSAVYLCASSLDYQVGTQYFGPGTRLTVL.